Each of the 7 T cell receptor beta chains below was sequenced from the same sample in a study of T cell responses to AZD1222 COVID-19 vaccine. The repertoire was sequenced with immunoSEQ multiplex PCR; TCRdb's copy has only in-frame clones and lacks some. This sample yields around 200,000 clones, of which 90% to 95% are seen a single time; 1.6% belongs to the top ten. This specimen consisted of peripheral blood, obtained 28 days after the second AZD1222 dose. These receptors were taken from an adult who received the AZD1222 COVID-19 vaccine.

This clone was recorded a few times. The chain combines TRBV19 with TRBJ2-5; D not certain. CDR1 is LNHDA and CDR2 is SQIVND in the germline V gene (reference sequence). This CDR3 has 14 amino acids. Trimming stripped 7 bases from V and 3 bases from J, with 15 bases between. CDR3 DNA: TGTGCCAGTACGTCGCCGGGCGTCAAAGAGACCCAGTACTTC. Protein product: CASTSPGVKETQYF. Filled out from reference TRBV19 and TRBJ2-5, the complete variable domain reads DGGITQSPKYLFRKEGQNVTLSCEQNLNHDAMYWYRQDPGQGLRLIYYSQIVNDFQKGDIAEGYSVSREKKESFPLTVTSAQKNPTAFYLCASTSPGVKETQYFGPGTRLLVL.

The rearrangement joins TRBV4-3 to TRBJ2-5; D call uncertain. This CDR3 spans 14 amino acids. Trimming took off 5 bases at V and 2 bases at J, with 12 bases between the two ends. The germline gives CDR1 LGHNA, CDR2 YSLEER. CDR3 nucleotides: TGCGCCAGCAGCAAGGGCGGCAATCAAGAGACCCAGTACTTC. Translation: CASSKGGNQETQYF.

CDR3 sequence reads: CATSDPGQGYNEQFF. The CDR3 nucleotides read TGTGCCACCAGTGACCCGGGACAGGGCTACAATGAGCAGTTCTTC. V usage is TRBV24-1 and J usage is TRBJ2-1, with 9 bases identical to TRBD1. The CDR3 covers 15 residues. Germline CDR1 is KGHDR and CDR2 is SFDVKD. The J segment lost 3 bases and the V segment lost 4 bases, leaving 3 bases of the junction unmatched.

This clone was counted a single time. CDR3 residues: CASSPPPLVSYSNQPQHF. The CDR3 DNA is TGTGCCAGCAGTCCACCGCCCCTAGTAAGCTATAGCAATCAGCCCCAGCATTTT. The gene calls are TRBV28 and TRBJ1-5; D unresolved. The V and J ends lost 5 bases and 0 bases respectively, with 20 bases between them. Germline-derived CDR1 and CDR2 are MDHEN and SYDVKM. The CDR3 spans 18 residues.

The rearrangement joins TRBV5-6 to TRBJ1-5; weak D call: TRBD1 (5 bases). This CDR3 is built from 14 residues. Trimming took off 2 bases at V and 4 bases at J, with 10 bases between the two ends. Germline lookup yields CDR1 SGHDT and CDR2 YYEEEE. Here the CDR3 reads CASSFRGSNQPQHF. CDR3 DNA: TGTGCCAGCAGCTTCCGGGGCTCAAATCAGCCCCAGCATTTT.

The chain has TRBV5-1 and TRBJ2-1, with 10 bases fitting TRBD2. Looked up from germline, CDR1 is SGHRS and CDR2 is YFSETQ. This CDR3 spans 17 amino acids. V was clipped by 0 bases and J by 4 bases; unmatched bases: 7. Here the CDR3 DNA reads TGCGCCAGCAGCTTGGCATTAGCGGGGGGACAATACAATGAGCAGTTCTTC. Its translation: CASSLALAGGQYNEQFF.

This chain uses TRBV30 with TRBJ2-1; D is undetermined. Between the trimmed V and J ends, which lost 3 bases and 1 base, there was a span of 10 bases. This CDR3 contains 14 residues. CDR1 GTSNPN and CDR2 SVGIG come from the germline V gene (reference sequence). The CDR3 sequence: CAWSPGRSYNEQFF. CDR3 DNA sequence: TGTGCCTGGAGCCCAGGAAGGTCCTACAATGAGCAGTTCTTC.